The clone carrying this TCR beta chain was picked up many times. Antigen unknown. These data come from a study of T cells after yellow fever vaccination. General study points: Booster sampling recovered most clones from primary vaccination (approximately 96% CD4, 80% to 90% CD8).

A single record per CDR3 protein comes from TCRdb applying MiXCR to the 5' RACE reads. The sample lists 200,000 to 250,000 distinct CDR3 sequences; 3% to 4% were seen once. Trimming stripped 4 bases from V and 8 bases from J, with 18 bases between. There are 14 residues in the CDR3. Germline lookup yields CDR1 SGHRS and CDR2 YFSETQ. The sample in question was CD4+ T cells sorted from PBMCs, obtained 10 days after the yellow fever booster vaccination. V is TRBV5-1 and J is TRBJ1-2; D perhaps matches TRBD1 (6 bases). This sequence originates from a young man who received the YFV17D yellow fever vaccine. CDR3 DNA: TGCGCCAGCAGCAAGAATACAGGGCTAGGCGGCTACACCTTC. Protein product: CASSKNTGLGGYTF.